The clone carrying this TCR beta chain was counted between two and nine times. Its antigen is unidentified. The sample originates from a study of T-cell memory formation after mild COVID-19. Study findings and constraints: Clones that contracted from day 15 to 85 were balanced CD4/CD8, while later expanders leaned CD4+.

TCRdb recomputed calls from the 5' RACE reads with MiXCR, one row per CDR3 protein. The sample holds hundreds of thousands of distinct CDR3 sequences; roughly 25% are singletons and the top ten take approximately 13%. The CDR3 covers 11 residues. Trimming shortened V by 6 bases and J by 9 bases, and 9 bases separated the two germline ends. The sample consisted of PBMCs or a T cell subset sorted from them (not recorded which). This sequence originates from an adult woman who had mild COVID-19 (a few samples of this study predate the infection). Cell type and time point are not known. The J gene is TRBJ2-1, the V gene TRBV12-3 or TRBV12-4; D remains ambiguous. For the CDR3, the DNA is TGTGCCAGCAGGAGATTAGGTGAGCAGTTCTTC. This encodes CASRRLGEQFF.